This T cell receptor (beta chain) is from a study of cytomegalovirus exposure and HLA in healthy donors. Regarding the study as a whole: The study flagged roughly 160 TCR beta chains as cytomegalovirus-associated. Clusters of TCRs from the first cohort tended to co-occur in the roughly 120 validation repertoires (as a later analysis found).

The CDR3 runs to 14 residues. Germline values: CDR1 ENHRY, CDR2 SYGVKD. Trimming left V 10 bases short and J 5 bases short, with 20 bases between. Produced via immunoSEQ multiplex PCR; TCRdb's table is partial and in-frame only. The table has 60,000 or so clones, about 94% seen once. Note on this clone: Its antigen is unidentified.

Sequencing was carried out using PBMCs. The chain recombines TRBV10-3 with TRBJ1-2; perhaps TRBD1 as D (6 bases). This clonotype originated in a young man in good health and CMV-seronegative. CDR3 nucleotides: TGTGCCAGCGAACAGGCGCCCACAGGGTATGGCTACACCTTC. Translating gives CASEQAPTGYGYTF.